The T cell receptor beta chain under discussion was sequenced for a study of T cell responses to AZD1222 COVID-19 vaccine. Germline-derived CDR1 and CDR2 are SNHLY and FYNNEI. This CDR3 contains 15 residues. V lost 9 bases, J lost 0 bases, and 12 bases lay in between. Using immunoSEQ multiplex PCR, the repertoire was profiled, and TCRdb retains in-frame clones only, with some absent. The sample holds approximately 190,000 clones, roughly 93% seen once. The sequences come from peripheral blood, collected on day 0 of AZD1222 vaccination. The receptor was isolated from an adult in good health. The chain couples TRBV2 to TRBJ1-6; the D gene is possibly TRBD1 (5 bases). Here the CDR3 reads CASDLDSSYNSPLHF. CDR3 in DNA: TGTGCCAGTGACCTCGACAGCTCCTATAATTCACCCCTCCACTTT.